The clone carrying this T cell receptor beta chain was detected only once. Its antigen is unidentified. The CDR3 runs 16 residues. Germline trimming cut 4 bases from V and 7 bases from J; bases unmatched to any gene: 10. Germline loops: CDR1 SGHNT, CDR2 YYREEE (reference sequence). This record comes from a study of T cell responses to AZD1222 COVID-19 vaccine. Findings of the study overall: Repertoires were obtained only post-peak T cell response.

Clones were sequenced by immunoSEQ multiplex PCR, and TCRdb holds only the in-frame ones, with some missing. Of about 130,000 clones listed, roughly 92% are singletons. This rearrangement joins TRBV5-4 to TRBJ1-4, with TRBD1 identical over 10 bases. The sequence was collected from an adult who received the AZD1222 COVID-19 vaccine. This sample comprised peripheral blood, obtained 28 days after the second AZD1222 dose. The CDR3 reads CASSAPTGGEREKLFF. CDR3 coding DNA: TGTGCCAGCAGCGCCCCGACAGGGGGCGAACGTGAAAAACTGTTTTTT.